These 12 T cell receptor beta chains originate from one sample sequenced in a study of cytomegalovirus exposure and HLA in healthy donors (dated by TCRdb to about 2017). Library generation was performed with the immunoSEQ multiplex PCR assay. In its TCRdb copy, this immuneACCESS table keeps in-frame sequences only and misses some clones. Where compared with another copy, unresolved V genes explain less than half of these, and the others have no known cause. Across this sample there are 250,000 to 350,000 clones, with roughly 90% seen only once. Roughly 1% of the sample is held by the ten biggest clonotypes. Sequencing input: PBMCs. These receptors were obtained from a woman aged 18-30 years in good health and CMV-seronegative.

The V and J genes are TRBV28 and TRBJ2-5; D possibly corresponds to TRBD2 (6 bases). The CDR3 has 21 amino acids. Germline-derived CDR1 and CDR2 are MDHEN and SYDVKM. V was shortened by 3 bases and J by 0 bases, with 29 bases between the two germline ends. The CDR3: CASSFVGPSGFGAVDQETQYF. CDR3 coding DNA: TGTGCCAGCAGTTTTGTAGGGCCCAGCGGGTTTGGGGCGGTCGACCAAGAGACCCAGTACTTC.

This clone has only a few counts. This CDR3 is CAISPGTGTDGYTF. The CDR3 DNA follows: TGTGCCATCAGTCCAGGGACAGGGACTGACGGCTACACCTTC. The chain couples TRBV10-3 to TRBJ1-2; 9 bases are shared with TRBD1. CDR1 and CDR2 from the germline V gene are ENHRY and SYGVKD. The CDR3 sequence is 14 residues long. The J segment lost 8 bases and the V segment lost 5 bases, leaving 9 bases of the junction unmatched.

This chain connects TRBV27 to TRBJ1-5; no reliable D call. Trimming took off 2 bases at V and 4 bases at J, with 9 bases between the two ends. The CDR3 has 14 residues. Per the germline V gene, CDR1 is MNHEY and CDR2 is SMNVEV (reference sequence). The CDR3 protein is CASSLGPGNQPQHF. CDR3 nucleotide sequence: TGTGCCAGCAGTTTAGGGCCGGGAAATCAGCCCCAGCATTTT.

This chain joins TRBV11-3 and TRBJ2-7, with 9 bases that match TRBD2. V lost 5 bases and J lost 3; bases outside the gene matches: 8. Germline V gene sequence: CDR1 SGHNT, CDR2 YENEEA. This CDR3 comprises 15 residues. The CDR3 is CASSARLADNYEQYF. The CDR3 DNA is TGTGCCAGCAGCGCCAGACTAGCGGATAACTACGAGCAGTACTTC.

The chain links TRBV27 to TRBJ2-1; TRBD1 matches at 10 bases. V was pared by 5 bases and J by 6 bases, with 4 bases of the junction left unmatched. Germline-derived CDR1 and CDR2 are MNHEY and SMNVEV (reference sequence). CDR3 size: 14 residues. The CDR3 bases are TGTGCCAGCAGTCGACAGGGGGCTGGCAATGAGCAGTTCTTC. This encodes CASSRQGAGNEQFF.

The chain employs TRBV11-2 and TRBJ2-7; 10 bases are a match to TRBD1. Germline V gives CDR1 SGHAT, CDR2 FQNNGV. V gave up 4 bases and J gave up 2 bases; unmatched junction bases: 2. The CDR3 extends over 14 amino acids. The CDR3 nucleotides read TGTGCCAGCAGCTCCGGGACAGGGGCCTACGAGCAGTACTTC. Its protein is CASSSGTGAYEQYF.

The rearrangement joins TRBV7-6 to TRBJ2-5; 9 bases fit TRBD1. This CDR3 is built from 18 residues. CDR1 is SGHVS, CDR2 FNYEAQ, per germline. The trim removed 3 bases at V and 0 bases at J, leaving 11 bases unmatched. The CDR3 DNA sequence: TGTGCCAGCAGCTTTGAACCGGGACAGGGCTCGTACCAAGAGACCCAGTACTTC. It encodes CASSFEPGQGSYQETQYF.

This chain uses TRBV5-6 with TRBJ2-1; TRBD2 matches 9 bases. Germline V gives CDR1 SGHDT, CDR2 YYEEEE. V was pared by 4 bases and J by 9 bases, with 11 bases of the junction left unmatched. This CDR3 comprises 15 residues. The chain's CDR3 is CASSVTGTSSSEQFF. CDR3 DNA sequence: TGTGCCAGCAGCGTAACCGGGACTAGCTCCTCTGAGCAGTTCTTC.

The chain uses TRBV2 and TRBJ2-3; 15 bases align to TRBD2. With 5 bases clipped from V and 3 bases from J, the junction kept 9 bases outside the gene matches. CDR1 SNHLY and CDR2 FYNNEI come from the germline V gene. The CDR3 is 18 residues long. DNA of the CDR3: TGTGCCAGCAGTCGGACTAGCGGGAGGGCAGGTCTTACAGATACGCAGTATTTT. Translating gives CASSRTSGRAGLTDTQYF.

This clone was counted once. V and J are TRBV5-1 and TRBJ2-7; TRBD2 matches 7 bases. The CDR3 runs to 14 residues. From germline, CDR1 is SGHRS and CDR2 YFSETQ. Losses at the gene ends were 2 bases for V and 3 bases for J; bases not matched to a gene: 5. CDR3 nucleotide sequence: TGCGCCAGCAGCTTTGCGGGGGAGATCTACGAGCAGTACTTC. It is translated as CASSFAGEIYEQYF.

The V gene is TRBV9, the J gene TRBJ2-2; TRBD2 matches 11 bases. The CDR3 contains 17 residues. Germline CDR1 SGDLS, CDR2 YYNGEE. J lost 2 bases, V lost 6 bases, and 9 bases had no gene match. The CDR3: CASTGTSGRGNTGELFF. The CDR3 region has the DNA TGTGCCAGCACCGGAACTAGCGGGAGAGGTAACACCGGGGAGCTGTTTTTT.

The CDR3 is CASSLTPELKAFF. The CDR3 coding sequence is TGTGCCAGCAGCCTTACCCCGGAGTTGAAAGCTTTCTTT. The chain joins TRBV6-6 to TRBJ1-1; D ambiguous. Trimming left V 6 bases short and J 9 bases short, with 17 bases between. The germline CDR1 and CDR2 sequences are MNHNY and SVGAGI (reference sequence). The CDR3 totals 13 residues.